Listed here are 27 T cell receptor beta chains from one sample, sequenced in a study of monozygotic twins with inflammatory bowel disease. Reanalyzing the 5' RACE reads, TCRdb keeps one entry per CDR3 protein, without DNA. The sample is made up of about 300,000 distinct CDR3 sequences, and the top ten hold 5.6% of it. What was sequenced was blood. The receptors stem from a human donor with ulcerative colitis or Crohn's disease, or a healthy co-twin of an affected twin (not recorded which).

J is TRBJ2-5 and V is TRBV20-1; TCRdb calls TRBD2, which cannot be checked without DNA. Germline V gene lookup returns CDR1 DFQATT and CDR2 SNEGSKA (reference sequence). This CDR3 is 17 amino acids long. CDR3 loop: CSAPQRLAGGISETQYF.

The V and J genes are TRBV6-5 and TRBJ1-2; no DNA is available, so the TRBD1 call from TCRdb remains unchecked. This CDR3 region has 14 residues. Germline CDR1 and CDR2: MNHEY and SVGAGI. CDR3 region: CASSYSRQGNGYTF.

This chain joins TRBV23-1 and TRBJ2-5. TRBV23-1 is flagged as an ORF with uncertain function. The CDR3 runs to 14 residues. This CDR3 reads CASSQCPAPETQYF.

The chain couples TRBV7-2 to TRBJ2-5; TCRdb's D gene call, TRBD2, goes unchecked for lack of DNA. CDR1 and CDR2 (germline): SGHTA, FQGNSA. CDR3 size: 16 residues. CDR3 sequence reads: CASSPTSGRRGETQYF.

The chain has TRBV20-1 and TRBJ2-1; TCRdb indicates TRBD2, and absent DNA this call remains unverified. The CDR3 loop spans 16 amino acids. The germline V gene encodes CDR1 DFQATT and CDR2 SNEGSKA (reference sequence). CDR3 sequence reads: CSARLADRSSYNEQFF.

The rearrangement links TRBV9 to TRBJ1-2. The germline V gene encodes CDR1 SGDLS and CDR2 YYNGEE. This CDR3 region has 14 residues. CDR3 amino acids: CASSESQQSYGYTF. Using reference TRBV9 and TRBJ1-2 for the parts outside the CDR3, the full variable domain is DSGVTQTPKHLITATGQRVTLRCSPRSGDLSVYWYQQSLDQGLQFLIQYYNGEERAKGNILERFSAQQFPDLHSELNLSSLELGDSALYFCASSESQQSYGYTFGSGTRLTVV.

CDR3 in amino acids: CASSRDRGLTNNQPQHF. V and J are TRBV19 and TRBJ1-5; with no DNA, the TCRdb D assignment of TRBD1 cannot be verified. Germline-derived CDR1 and CDR2 are LNHDA and SQIVND (reference sequence). The CDR3 extends over 17 amino acids.

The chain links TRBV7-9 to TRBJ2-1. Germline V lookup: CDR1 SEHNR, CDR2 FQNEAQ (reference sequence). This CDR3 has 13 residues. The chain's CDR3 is CALSRTTYNEQFF.

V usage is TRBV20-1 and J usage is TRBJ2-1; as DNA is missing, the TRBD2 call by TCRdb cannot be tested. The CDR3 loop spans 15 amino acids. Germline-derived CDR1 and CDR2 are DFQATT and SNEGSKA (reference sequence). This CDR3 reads CSARDLTSGSLEQFF.

The CDR3 region is CASSVAGLGGDTQYF. This sequence joins TRBV7-2 and TRBJ2-3; TCRdb's assignment of TRBD2 cannot be checked, as there is no DNA. This CDR3 is 15 amino acids long. The germline V gene has CDR1 SGHTA and CDR2 FQGNSA.

The CDR3 sequence: CATSDPRSWNGELFF. The gene calls are TRBV24-1 and TRBJ2-2. The CDR3 contains 15 residues. The V gene's germline CDR1 is KGHDR and CDR2 SFDVKD.

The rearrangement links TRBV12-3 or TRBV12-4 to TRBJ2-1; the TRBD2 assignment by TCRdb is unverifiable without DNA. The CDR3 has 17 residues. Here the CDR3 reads CASSLGTSGGNQDEQFF.

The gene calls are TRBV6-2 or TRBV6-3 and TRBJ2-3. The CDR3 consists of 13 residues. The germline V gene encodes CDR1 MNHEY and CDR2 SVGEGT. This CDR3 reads CASSYSRSDTQYF.

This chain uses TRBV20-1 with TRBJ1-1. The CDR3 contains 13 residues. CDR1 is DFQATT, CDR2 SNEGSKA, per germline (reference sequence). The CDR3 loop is CSARSQAGAEAFF.

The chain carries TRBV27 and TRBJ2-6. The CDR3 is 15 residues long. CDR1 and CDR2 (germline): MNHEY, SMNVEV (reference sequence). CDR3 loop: CASRSGSSGANVLTF. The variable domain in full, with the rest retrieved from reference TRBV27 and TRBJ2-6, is EAQVTQNPRYLITVTGKKLTVTCSQNMNHEYMSWYRQDPGLGLRQIYYSMNVEVTDKGDVPEGYKVSRKEKRNFPLILESPSPNQTSLYFCASRSGSSGANVLTFGAGSRLTVL.

The CDR3 loop is CASSSWYYRTDTQYF. The chain joins TRBV7-9 to TRBJ2-3. The V gene's germline CDR1 is SEHNR and CDR2 FQNEAQ (reference sequence). The CDR3 loop spans 15 amino acids.

The CDR3 region is CASSLGRELYNEQFF. The rearrangement joins TRBV7-6 to TRBJ2-1. CDR1 is SGHVS and CDR2 is FNYEAQ in the germline V gene. The CDR3 is 15 residues long.

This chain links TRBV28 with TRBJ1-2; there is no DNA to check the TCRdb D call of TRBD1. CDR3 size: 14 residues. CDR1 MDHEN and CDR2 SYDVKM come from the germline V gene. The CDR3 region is CASSGTGANYGYTF.

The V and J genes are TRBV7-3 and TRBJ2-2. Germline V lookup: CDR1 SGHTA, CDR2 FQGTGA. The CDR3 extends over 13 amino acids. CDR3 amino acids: CASSSQRAGELFF. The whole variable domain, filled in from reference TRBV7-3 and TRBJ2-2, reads GAGVSQTPSNKVTEKGKYVELRCDPISGHTALYWYRQSLGQGPEFLIYFQGTGAADDSGLPNDRFFAVRPEGSVSTLKIQRTERGDSAVYLCASSSQRAGELFFGEGSRLTVL.

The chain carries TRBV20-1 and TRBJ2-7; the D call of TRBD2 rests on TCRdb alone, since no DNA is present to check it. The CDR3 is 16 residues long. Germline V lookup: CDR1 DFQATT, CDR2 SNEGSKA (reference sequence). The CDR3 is CSARDWVAGKDYEQYF.

CDR3 sequence reads: CASSLSPGAGTQYF. The chain has TRBV5-1 and TRBJ2-5; TCRdb calls TRBD1, which cannot be checked without DNA. Germline assignment: CDR1 SGHRS and CDR2 YFSETQ. This CDR3 has 14 residues.

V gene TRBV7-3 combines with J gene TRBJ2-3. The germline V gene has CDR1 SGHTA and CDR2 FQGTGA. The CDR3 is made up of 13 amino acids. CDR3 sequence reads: CASSLKLRDTQYF.

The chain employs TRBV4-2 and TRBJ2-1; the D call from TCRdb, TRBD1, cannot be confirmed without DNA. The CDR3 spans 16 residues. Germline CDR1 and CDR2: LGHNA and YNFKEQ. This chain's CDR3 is CASSHATGQKFNEQFF.

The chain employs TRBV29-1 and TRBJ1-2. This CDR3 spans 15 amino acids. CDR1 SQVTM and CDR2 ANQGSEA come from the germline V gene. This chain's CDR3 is CSVESPALGSWGYTF.

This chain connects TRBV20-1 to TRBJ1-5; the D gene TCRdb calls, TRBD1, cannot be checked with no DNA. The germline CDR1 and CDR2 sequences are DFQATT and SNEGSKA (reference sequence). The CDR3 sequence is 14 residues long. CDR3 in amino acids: CSARWDISNQPQHF.

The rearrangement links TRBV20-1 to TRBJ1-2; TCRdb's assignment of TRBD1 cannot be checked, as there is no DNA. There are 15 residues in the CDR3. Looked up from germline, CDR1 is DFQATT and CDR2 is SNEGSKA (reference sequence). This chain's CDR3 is CSARDSLGRGMGYTF.

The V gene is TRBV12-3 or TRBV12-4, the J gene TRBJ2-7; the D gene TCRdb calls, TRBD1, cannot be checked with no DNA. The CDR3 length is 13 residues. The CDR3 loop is CASSLFGGDEQYF.